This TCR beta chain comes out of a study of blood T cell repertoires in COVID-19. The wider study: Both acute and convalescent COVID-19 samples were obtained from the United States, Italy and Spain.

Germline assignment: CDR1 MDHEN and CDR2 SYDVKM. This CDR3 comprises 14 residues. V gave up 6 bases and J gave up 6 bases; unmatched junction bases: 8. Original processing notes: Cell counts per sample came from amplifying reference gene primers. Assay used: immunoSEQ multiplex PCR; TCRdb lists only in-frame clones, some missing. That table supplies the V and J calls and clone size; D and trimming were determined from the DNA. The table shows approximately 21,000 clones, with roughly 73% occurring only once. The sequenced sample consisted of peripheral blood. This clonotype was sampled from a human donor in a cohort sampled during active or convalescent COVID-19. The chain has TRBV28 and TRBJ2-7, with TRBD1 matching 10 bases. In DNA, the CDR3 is TGTGCCAGCAGAAGTTCGGGACAGGGGATCGAGCAGTACTTC. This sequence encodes CASRSSGQGIEQYF.